This T cell receptor (beta chain) was documented in a study of blood T cell repertoires in COVID-19 (dated by TCRdb to 2020 to 2021). For the study in its entirety: Collaborator samples came from the United States, Italy and Spain and covered acute and convalescent phases of COVID-19. Where available, HLA class I and class II types were obtained from metadata supplied by the sample provider rather than from assay-based typing. A freely available public database, intended as a resource for researchers studying the immune response to SARS-CoV-2, is where the repertoires were released. The prospective study material was composed of cDNA or gDNA derived from T cells, B-cell-depleted T cells, or PBMCs. The sample metadata nearly always contained a de-identified subject ID, COVID-19 status, age in years and sex. Deeply sampled blood TCRbeta repertoires from subjects exposed to, actively infected with, or recovered from COVID-19 were included in the dataset. Samples were obtained from the ongoing ImmuneRACE study (first 160 participants) and from some 1,200 subjects provided by 6 global collaborators. Broader findings and caveats from the paper: Clinical and demographic metadata were provided uncurated, with the amount varying by source and participant.

Samples from volunteer blood donors who had recovered from COVID-19 were contributed by a second Seattle source. Each collaborating institution followed its own protocols to collect whole blood in K2EDTA tubes. For TCRbeta analysis, collaborators shipped samples in one of three forms: frozen whole blood, isolated PBMCs, or DNA extracted from either of those sample types. In its sample, this clone was seen a few times. The antigen this receptor binds is unknown. No much larger clonotype is one base removed from it; base qualities were not supplied. Compared with germline, V lacks 7 bases and J lacks 4 bases; bases without a gene match: 1. From the cysteine through the phenylalanine, the CDR3 covers 13 amino acids. Only the CDR3 region is kept as DNA, spanning 39 bases read in frame from base 1. The germline V gene encodes CDR1 SGHRS and CDR2 YFSETQ. TCRbeta CDR3 regions were amplified from genomic DNA using the immunoSEQ Assay, a bias-controlled multiplex PCR. The original pipeline was this. Nucleated cell counts per sample were estimated from amplification of reference gene primers within the assay. To quantify the absolute abundance of each unique TCRbeta CDR3 rearrangement, sequence reads were collapsed and filtered. Productive Simpson clonality was computed per sample as the square root of Simpson's diversity index over productive rearrangements. In its TCRdb copy, this immuneACCESS table keeps in-frame sequences only and misses some clones. Where compared with another copy, unresolved V genes explain less than half of these, and the others have no known cause. For V, J and clone size, that table is used; D and trimming come from the DNA. Recorded for this sample are 150,000 or so clones; approximately 86% of them occurred a single time. The biggest ten clones account for roughly 1.3% of the sample.

The V gene is TRBV5-1 and the J gene is TRBJ2-2, with TRBD1 identical over 10 junction bases. Sequencing was carried out using peripheral blood. The receptor was isolated from a man aged 55-75 years who had recovered from COVID-19. The encoded CDR3 is CASRTGGTGELFF. The nucleotide sequence reads TGCGCCAGCCGGACAGGGGGCACCGGGGAGCTGTTTTTT. The CDR3, completed at both ends by the reference TRBV5-1 and TRBJ2-2 genes, gives the full variable domain KAGVTQTPRYLIKTRGQQVTLSCSPISGHRSVSWYQQTPGQGLQFLFEYFSETQRNKGNFPGRFSGRQFSNSRSEMNVSTLELGDSALYLCASRTGGTGELFFGEGSRLTVL.